This T cell receptor (beta chain) comes out of a study of blood T cell repertoires in COVID-19 (dated by TCRdb to 2019 to 2021). For the study in its entirety: Samples from collaborators originated in the United States, Italy and Spain and spanned both the acute and convalescent phases of COVID-19. Where available, HLA class I and class II types were taken from metadata supplied by the sample provider and were not determined by assay-based typing. Nearly every sample came with metadata listing a de-identified subject ID, COVID-19 status, age in years and sex. Subjects who had been exposed to COVID-19, were actively infected with it, or had recovered from it provided the deeply sampled blood TCRbeta repertoires that made up the dataset. The samples were drawn from two sources: the first 160 participants of the ongoing ImmuneRACE study, and approximately 1,300 subjects contributed by 6 global collaborators. The prospective study material was composed of cDNA or gDNA derived from T cells, B-cell-depleted T cells, or PBMCs. The repertoires were made available in a free public database intended to serve as a resource for research on the immune response to SARS-CoV-2. The paper's findings and limits, for the study overall: Clinical and demographic metadata were provided uncurated, with the amount varying by source and participant.

One collaborating source in Seattle enrolled patients during active infection and followed them longitudinally through the course of disease. Each collaborating institution followed its own protocols to collect whole blood in K2EDTA tubes. For TCRbeta analysis, collaborator samples were shipped as frozen whole blood, as isolated PBMCs, or as DNA extracted from either sample type. Comment on this clone: Its antigen remains undetermined. At one of its ends the junction is not consistent with the germline gene, which may arise from a read error.

CDR1 and CDR2 (SGHDN, FVKESK) derive from the germline V gene. From its cysteine to its phenylalanine, the CDR3 spans 14 amino acids. The CDR3 DNA has 42 bases and is translated from base 1. TCRbeta CDR3 regions were amplified from genomic DNA using the immunoSEQ Assay, a bias-controlled multiplex PCR. Turning to the authors' computational methods: The number of nucleated cells in each sample was estimated by amplification of reference gene primers within the assay. To quantify the absolute abundance of each unique TCRbeta CDR3 rearrangement, sequence reads were collapsed and filtered. For each sample, productive Simpson clonality was calculated by taking the square root of Simpson's diversity index across productive rearrangements. TCRdb obtained this table from immuneACCESS and retained in-frame rearrangements with V and J assigned. These tables miss some clones; where compared with another copy, unresolved V genes account for less than half of the shortfall, and the remainder is unexplained. The V and J calls and the clone size are those of that table, but D and trimming were determined from the DNA. The sample yields 150,000 to 200,000 clones; less than 90% were counted once. Approximately 10% of the sample is held by the ten biggest clonotypes.

This clonotype was sampled from a woman aged 55-69 years with COVID-19, enrolled during active disease. Rearrangement joined TRBV14 to TRBJ1-5; the D gene identity is not certain. Sequencing was carried out using peripheral blood. The nucleotide sequence reads TGCGCCCGGGTGAAACCGTATAGCAATCAGCCCCAGCATTTT. Translated, it reads CARVKPYSNQPQHF.